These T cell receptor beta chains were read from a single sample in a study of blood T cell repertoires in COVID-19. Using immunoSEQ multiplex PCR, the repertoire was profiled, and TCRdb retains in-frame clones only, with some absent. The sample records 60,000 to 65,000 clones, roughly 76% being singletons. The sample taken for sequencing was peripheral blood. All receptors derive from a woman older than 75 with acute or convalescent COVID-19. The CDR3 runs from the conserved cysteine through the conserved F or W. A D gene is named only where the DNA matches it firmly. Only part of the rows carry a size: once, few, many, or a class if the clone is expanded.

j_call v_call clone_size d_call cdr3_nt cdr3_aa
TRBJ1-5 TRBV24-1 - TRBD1 TGTGCCACCAGTGACCCGACAGGGGGGAATCAGCCCCAGCATTTT CATSDPTGGNQPQHF
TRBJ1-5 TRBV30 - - TGTGCCTCGAGACAACCGGGTAGCAATCAGCCCCAGCATTTT CASRQPGSNQPQHF
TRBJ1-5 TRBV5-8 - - TGTGCCAGCAGCCTCCAGGGTTTCAGCAATCAGCCCCAGCATTTT CASSLQGFSNQPQHF
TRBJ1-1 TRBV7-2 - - TGTGCCAGCAGCTCAGCCCAGACAGTTGGGCACACTGAAGCTTTCTTT CASSSAQTVGHTEAFF
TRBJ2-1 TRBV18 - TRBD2 TGTGCCAGCTCACCAAGGCTAGCGGGAGCATACAATGAGCAGTTCTTC CASSPRLAGAYNEQFF
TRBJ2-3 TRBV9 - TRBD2 TGTGCCAGCAGCGTCCACCCGGGAGGGGGCACAGATACGCAGTATTTT CASSVHPGGGTDTQYF
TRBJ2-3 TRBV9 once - TGTGCCAGCAGCGCCTCGACAGGTACAGATACGCAGTATTTT CASSASTGTDTQYF
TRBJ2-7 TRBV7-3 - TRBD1 TGTGCCAGCAGCCCAACCGGGGACAGCGACTACGAGCAGTACTTC CASSPTGDSDYEQYF
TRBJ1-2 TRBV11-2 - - TGTGCCAGCAGCTTAGATCTTGCCAGCTATGGCTACACCTTC CASSLDLASYGYTF
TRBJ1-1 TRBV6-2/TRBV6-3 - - TGTGCCAGCAGTTACTCTATAAACCGGGACACTACTAACTCGAACACTGAAGCTTTCTTT CASSYSINRDTTNSNTEAFF
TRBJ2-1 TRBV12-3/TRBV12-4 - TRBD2 TGTGCCGCCGGGACTAGCGGGAGGGCCAAGCAGTTCTTC CAAGTSGRAKQFF
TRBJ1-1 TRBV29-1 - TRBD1 TGCAGCGTTGAAAACAGCCACAGGGGGGACACTGAAGCTTTCTTT CSVENSHRGDTEAFF
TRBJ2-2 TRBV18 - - TGTGCCAGCTCCCCTGTCATGACTGACGCCGGGGAGCTGTTTTTT CASSPVMTDAGELFF
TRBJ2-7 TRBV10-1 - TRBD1 TGCGCCAGCAGTGGAGGGACAGGGGGCTTAAGAGACGAGCAGTACTTC CASSGGTGGLRDEQYF
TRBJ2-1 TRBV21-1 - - TGTGCCAGCAGCAAAGCGACGGCGGGAGTCCCTCACAATGAGCAGTTCTTC CASSKATAGVPHNEQFF
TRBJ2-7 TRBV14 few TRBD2 TGTGCCAGCAGCCGCCAGGCGGGAGGGGAGCAGTACTTC CASSRQAGGEQYF
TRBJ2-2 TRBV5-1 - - TGCGCCAGCACCACTACCTACACCGGGGAGCTGTTTTTT CASTTTYTGELFF
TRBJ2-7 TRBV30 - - TGTGCCTGGAGAAGAGGGAGTGGGTACGAGCAGTACTTC CAWRRGSGYEQYF
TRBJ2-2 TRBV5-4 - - TGTGCCAGCAGCCCCCGACTAACGAACACCGGGGAGCTGTTTTTT CASSPRLTNTGELFF
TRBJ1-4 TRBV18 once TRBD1 TGTGCCAGCTCATTTAACAGGGGGCGCGAAGAAAAACTGTTTTTT CASSFNRGREEKLFF
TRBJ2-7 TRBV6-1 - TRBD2 TGTGCCAGCAGTGACCGCTTGACTAGCGTTAGACCCTACGAGCAGTACTTC CASSDRLTSVRPYEQYF
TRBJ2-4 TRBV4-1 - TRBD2 TGCGCCAGCAGCCAACCCGGGACTAGTGAAAACATTCAGTACTTC CASSQPGTSENIQYF
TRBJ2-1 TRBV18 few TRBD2 TGTGCCAGCTCACCACTAGCGGGAGGGGGTGAGCAGTTCTTC CASSPLAGGGEQFF
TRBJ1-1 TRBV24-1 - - TGTGCCACCAGTGGGGACATGAACACTGAAGCTTTCTTT CATSGDMNTEAFF
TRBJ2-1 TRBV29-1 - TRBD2 TGCAGCGGAACCCTAGCGGGAGAAGGTGAGCAGTTCTTC CSGTLAGEGEQFF